This T cell receptor (beta chain) was captured by sequencing in a study of shared clonotypes between healthy human individuals. Study-level findings and limits: Naive CD4 clonotype sharing across several donors was approximately 5%. Relative to their counterparts shared across all four donors, non-shared clonotypes exhibited diminished generation probabilities. The study's rarefaction showed incomplete sorted-subset sequencing despite large depth.

Worth noting for this clone: Its antigen remains unidentified.

Researchers ran the assay at a deep level. TCRdb's copy holds only in-frame clones and misses some; the assay was immunoSEQ multiplex PCR. The sample includes more than 500,000 clones, about 96% of them seen just once. The CDR3 runs to 18 residues. Germline-derived CDR1 and CDR2 are MNHEY and SMNVEV (reference sequence). Trimming took off 5 bases at V and 0 bases at J, with 20 bases between the two ends. Input material: naive CD4+ T cells sorted from blood. Subset in this sample: CD45RA+ positively selected. The rearrangement uses TRBV27 and TRBJ2-1, with D unclear. The TCR originated in a woman younger than 45 in good health. CDR3 nucleotide sequence: TGTGCCAGCAGTCCAAGGGTGTCGGGTCACAGCTCCTACAATGAGCAGTTCTTC. Protein sequence: CASSPRVSGHSSYNEQFF.